One and the same sample provided the 3 T cell receptor beta chains below, sequenced in a study of T-cell memory formation after mild COVID-19. TCRdb analysed the 5' RACE reads with MiXCR anew, one entry per CDR3 protein. The sample holds 450,000 to 700,000 distinct CDR3 sequences, more than 15% seen once. Sequencing used PBMCs or a T cell subset sorted from them (not recorded which). Receptors originate from an adult woman who had mild COVID-19 (a few samples of this study predate the infection). Cell type and time point are not known.

CDR3 in DNA: TGTGCCAGCAGCTCCCTTGGAGGGGTTAACTATGGCTACACCTTC. This translates into CASSSLGGVNYGYTF. The chain is built from TRBV7-2 and TRBJ1-2; TRBD1 is a possible D gene (5 bases). The CDR3 sequence is 15 residues long. Trimming stripped 4 bases from V and 1 base from J, with 13 bases between. Germline V gives CDR1 SGHTA, CDR2 FQGNSA. Combining the CDR3 with reference TRBV7-2 and TRBJ1-2 gives the whole variable domain GAGVSQSPSNKVTEKGKDVELRCDPISGHTALYWYRQSLGQGLEFLIYFQGNSAPDKSGLPSDRFSAERTGGSVSTLTIQRTQQEDSAVYLCASSSLGGVNYGYTFGSGTRLTVV.

The table lists this clonotype with a few counts. The chain recombines TRBV30 with TRBJ2-7, with D possibly matching TRBD2 (6 bases). CDR3 length: 13 residues. Germline lookup yields CDR1 GTSNPN and CDR2 SVGIG (reference sequence). With 3 bases removed from V and 6 bases from J, the gap between germline ends came to 15 bases. The CDR3 protein is CAWSLSGPGEQYF. The CDR3 DNA reads as TGTGCCTGGAGCCTAAGCGGGCCCGGCGAGCAGTACTTC.

This clonotype has ten or more counts. The chain carries TRBV6-2 or TRBV6-3 and TRBJ2-5, with D perhaps matching TRBD1 or TRBD2 (6 bases each). This CDR3 comprises 13 residues. With 2 bases removed from V and 5 bases from J, the gap between germline ends came to 9 bases. In germline, CDR1 is MNHEY, CDR2 SVGEGT. The CDR3 DNA sequence: TGTGCCAGCAGTTACGGGGGGCGCGAGACCCAGTACTTC. Its translation is CASSYGGRETQYF.